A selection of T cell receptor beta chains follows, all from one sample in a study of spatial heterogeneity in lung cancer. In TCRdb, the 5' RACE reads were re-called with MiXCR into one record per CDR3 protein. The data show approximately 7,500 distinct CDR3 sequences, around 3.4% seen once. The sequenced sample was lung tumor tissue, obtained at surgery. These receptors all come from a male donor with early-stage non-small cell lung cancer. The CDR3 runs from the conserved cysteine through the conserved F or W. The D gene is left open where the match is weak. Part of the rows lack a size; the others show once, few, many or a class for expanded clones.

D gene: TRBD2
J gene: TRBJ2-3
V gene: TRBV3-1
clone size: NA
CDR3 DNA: TGTGCCAGCAGCCAAGATCCAGGAAGCGGGAGAACAGATACGCAGTATTTT
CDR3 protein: CASSQDPGSGRTDTQYF

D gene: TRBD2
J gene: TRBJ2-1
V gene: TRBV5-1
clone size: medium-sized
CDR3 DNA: TGCGCCAGCAGCCCGGAGGGGTCTAGCGGGGGGGCCTCGGAACGTGAGCAGTTCTTC
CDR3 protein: CASSPEGSSGGASEREQFF

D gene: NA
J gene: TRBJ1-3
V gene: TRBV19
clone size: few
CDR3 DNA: TGTGCCAGTCGCCGGGCCTCTGGAAACACCATATATTTT
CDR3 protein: CASRRASGNTIYF

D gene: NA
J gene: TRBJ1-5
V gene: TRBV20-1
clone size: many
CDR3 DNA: TGCAGTGTTGGGACGGTCGAGGGTCAGCCCCAGCATTTT
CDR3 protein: CSVGTVEGQPQHF

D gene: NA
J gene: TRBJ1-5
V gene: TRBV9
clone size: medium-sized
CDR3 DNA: TGTGCCAGCAGCGCTGGGACGGTCAATCAGCCCCAGCATTTT
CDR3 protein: CASSAGTVNQPQHF

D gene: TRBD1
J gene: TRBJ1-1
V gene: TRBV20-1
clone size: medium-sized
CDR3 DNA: TGCAGTGCTTCTTATGACAGGGAAACTGAAGCTTTCTTT
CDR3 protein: CSASYDRETEAFF

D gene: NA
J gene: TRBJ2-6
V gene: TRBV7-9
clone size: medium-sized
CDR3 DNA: TGTGCCAGCAGCTACGAAAGGGTAGGGGCCAACGTCCTGACTTTC
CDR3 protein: CASSYERVGANVLTF

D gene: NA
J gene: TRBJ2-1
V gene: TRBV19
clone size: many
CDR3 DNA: TGTGCCAGTAGCCGGGACTTTTCCTACAATGAGCAGTTCTTC
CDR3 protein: CASSRDFSYNEQFF

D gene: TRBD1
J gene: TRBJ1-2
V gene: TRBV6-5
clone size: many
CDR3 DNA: TGTGCCAGCAGTCCGCGACGGACAGGGGACTATGGCTACACCTTC
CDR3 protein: CASSPRRTGDYGYTF

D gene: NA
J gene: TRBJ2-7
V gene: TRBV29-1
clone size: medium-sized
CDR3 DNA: TGCAGCGCTCAGACTATCGGCTCCTACGAGCAGTACTTC
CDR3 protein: CSAQTIGSYEQYF

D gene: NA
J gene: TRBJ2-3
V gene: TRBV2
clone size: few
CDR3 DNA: TGTGCCAGCACCGAAGGAGCTACCGGAGATACGCAGTATTTT
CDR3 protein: CASTEGATGDTQYF

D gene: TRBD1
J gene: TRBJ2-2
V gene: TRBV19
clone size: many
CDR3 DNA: TGTGCCAGTAGACCGGGACAGGGAATGAACACCGGGGAGCTGTTTTTT
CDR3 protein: CASRPGQGMNTGELFF

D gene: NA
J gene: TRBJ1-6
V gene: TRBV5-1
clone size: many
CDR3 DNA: TGCGCCAGCAGCGAACAGGGATTTGATAATTCACCCCTCCACTTT
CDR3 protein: CASSEQGFDNSPLHF

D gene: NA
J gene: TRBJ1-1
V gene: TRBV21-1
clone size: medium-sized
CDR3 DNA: TGTGCCAGCAGCAAAGGGACGGCGATGAACACTGAAGCTTTCTTT
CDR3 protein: CASSKGTAMNTEAFF

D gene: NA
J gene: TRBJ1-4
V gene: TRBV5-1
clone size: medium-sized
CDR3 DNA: TGCGCCAGCAGCTTGGGTCGCGCCGAGGAAAAACTGTTTTTT
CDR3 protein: CASSLGRAEEKLFF

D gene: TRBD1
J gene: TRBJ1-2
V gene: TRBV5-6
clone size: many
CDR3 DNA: TGTGCCAGCAGCCAGGGACAGGGTGGCGGCTACACCTTC
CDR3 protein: CASSQGQGGGYTF

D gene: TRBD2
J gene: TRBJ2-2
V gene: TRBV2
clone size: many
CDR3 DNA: TGTGCCAGCAGACGAGCTCGGGAGGCCGGGGAGCTGTTTTTT
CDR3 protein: CASRRAREAGELFF

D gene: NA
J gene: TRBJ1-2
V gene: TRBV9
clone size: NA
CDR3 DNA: TGTGCCAGCAGCCCCGACAGTTCCTATGGCTACACCTTC
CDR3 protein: CASSPDSSYGYTF

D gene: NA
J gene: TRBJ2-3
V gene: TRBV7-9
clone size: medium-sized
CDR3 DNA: TGTGCCAGCAGCTTAGGAGCAGGATCGGCGGCCACAGATACGCAGTATTTT
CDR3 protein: CASSLGAGSAATDTQYF

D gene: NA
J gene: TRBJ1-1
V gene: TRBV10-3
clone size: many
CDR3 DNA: TGTGCCATCAGACAGGGCACGAACACTGAAGCTTTCTTT
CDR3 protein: CAIRQGTNTEAFF

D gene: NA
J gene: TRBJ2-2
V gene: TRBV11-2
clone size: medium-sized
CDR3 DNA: TGTGCCAGCAGCCCTACGAACACCGGGGAGCTGTTTTTT
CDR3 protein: CASSPTNTGELFF

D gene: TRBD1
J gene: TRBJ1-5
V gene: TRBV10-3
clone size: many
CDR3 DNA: TGTGCCATCAGTGGAGGGACAGTCAATCAGCCCCAGCATTTT
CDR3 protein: CAISGGTVNQPQHF

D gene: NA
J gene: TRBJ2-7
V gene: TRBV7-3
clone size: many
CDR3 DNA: TGTGCCAGCAGCTTAGACACTGGGTACGAGCAGTACTTC
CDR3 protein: CASSLDTGYEQYF

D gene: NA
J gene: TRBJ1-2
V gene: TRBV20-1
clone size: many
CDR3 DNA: TGCAGTGCTAGAGATCAGGACACCGGCTACACCTTC
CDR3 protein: CSARDQDTGYTF

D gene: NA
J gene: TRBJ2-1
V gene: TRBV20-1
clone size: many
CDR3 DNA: TGCAGTGCTAGAGATGTGCGGCTAGCGTCCTACAATGAGCAGTTCTTC
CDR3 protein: CSARDVRLASYNEQFF

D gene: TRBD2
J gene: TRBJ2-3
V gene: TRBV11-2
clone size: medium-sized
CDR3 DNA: TGTGCCAGCAGCCCACGAGGGCTAGCGGGGGCAGATACGCAGTATTTT
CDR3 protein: CASSPRGLAGADTQYF

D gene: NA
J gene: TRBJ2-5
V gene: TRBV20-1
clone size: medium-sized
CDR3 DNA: TGCAGTGCTAGCCAGGGGAGGGAGACCCAGTACTTC
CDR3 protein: CSASQGRETQYF

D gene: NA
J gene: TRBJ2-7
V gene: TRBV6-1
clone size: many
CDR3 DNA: TGTGCCACCCTGGACAGATTCTACGAGCAGTACTTC
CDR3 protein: CATLDRFYEQYF

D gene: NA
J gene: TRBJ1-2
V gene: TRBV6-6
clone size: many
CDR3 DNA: TGTGCCAGCAGTTTCCAGTATGGCTACACCTTC
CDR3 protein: CASSFQYGYTF

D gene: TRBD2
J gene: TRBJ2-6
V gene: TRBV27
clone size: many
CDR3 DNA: TGTGCCAGCCGACGGGGGGGGTATGGGGCCAACGTCCTGACTTTC
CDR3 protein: CASRRGGYGANVLTF

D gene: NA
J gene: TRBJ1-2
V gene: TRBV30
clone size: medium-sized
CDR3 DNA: TGTGCCTGGAGTACAGGGACGGACTATGGCTACACCTTC
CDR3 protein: CAWSTGTDYGYTF

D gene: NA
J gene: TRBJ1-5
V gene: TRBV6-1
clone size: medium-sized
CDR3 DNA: TGTGCCAGTTCTTACCGGGACGACAATCAGCCCCAGCATTTT
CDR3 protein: CASSYRDDNQPQHF

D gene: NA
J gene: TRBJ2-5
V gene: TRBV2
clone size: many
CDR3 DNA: TGTGCCAGCAAGTCGGGAGAGGGGCAAGAGACCCAGTACTTC
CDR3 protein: CASKSGEGQETQYF

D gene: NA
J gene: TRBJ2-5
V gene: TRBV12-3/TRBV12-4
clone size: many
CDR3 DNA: TGTGCCAGCAGCTCGTTGGGTCAAGAGACCCAGTACTTC
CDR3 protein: CASSSLGQETQYF

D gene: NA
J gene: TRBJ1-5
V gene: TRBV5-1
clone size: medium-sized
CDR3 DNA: TGCGCCAGCAGCTTGGCGGGGGTAGGCAATCAGCCCCAGCATTTT
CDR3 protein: CASSLAGVGNQPQHF

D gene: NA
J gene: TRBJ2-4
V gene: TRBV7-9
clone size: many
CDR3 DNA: TGTGCCAGCAGCTTATCGGGGGAAGCCAAAAACATTCAGTACTTC
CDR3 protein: CASSLSGEAKNIQYF

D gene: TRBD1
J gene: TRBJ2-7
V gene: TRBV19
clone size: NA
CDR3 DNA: TGTGCCAGGCGAAACGGGACAGAGACCTACGAGCAGTACTTC
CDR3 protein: CARRNGTETYEQYF

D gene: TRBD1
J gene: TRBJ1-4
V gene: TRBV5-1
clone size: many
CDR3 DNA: TGCGCCAGCAGCCCTATTCCGGGACAGGGGAGAGAGGAAAAACTGTTTTTT
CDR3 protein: CASSPIPGQGREEKLFF

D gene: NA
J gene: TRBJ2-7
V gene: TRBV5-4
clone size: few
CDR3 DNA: TGTGCCAGCAGCTTAGGGGAGCCCTACGAGCAGTACTTC
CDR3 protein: CASSLGEPYEQYF

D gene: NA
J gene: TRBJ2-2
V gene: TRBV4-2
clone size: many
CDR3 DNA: TGTGCCAGCAGTCCTAAACAAAATTGGAGGTCTTTCACCGGGGAGCTGTTTTTT
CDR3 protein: CASSPKQNWRSFTGELFF

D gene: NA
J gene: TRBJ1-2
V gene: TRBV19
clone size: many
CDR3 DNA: TGTGCCAGTAGTATACGGTCAGGGGCTAACTATGGCTACACCTTC
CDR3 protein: CASSIRSGANYGYTF

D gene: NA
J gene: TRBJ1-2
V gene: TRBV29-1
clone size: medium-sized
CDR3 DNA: TGCAGCGCTGGGAGGGGCGATGGCTACACCTTC
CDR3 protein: CSAGRGDGYTF

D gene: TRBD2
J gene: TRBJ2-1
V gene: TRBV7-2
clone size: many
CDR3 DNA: TGTGCCAGCAGCACCATACTAGCGGGAGCGAATGAGCAGTTCTTC
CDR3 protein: CASSTILAGANEQFF

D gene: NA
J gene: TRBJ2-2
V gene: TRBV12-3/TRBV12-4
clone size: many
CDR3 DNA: TGTGCCAGCAGTTTAAGGCAGGGGAACACCGGGGAGCTGTTTTTT
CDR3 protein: CASSLRQGNTGELFF

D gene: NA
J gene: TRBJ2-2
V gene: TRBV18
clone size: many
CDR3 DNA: TGTGCCAGCTCACCATGGGACAAACTGAACACCGGGGAGCTGTTTTTT
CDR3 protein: CASSPWDKLNTGELFF

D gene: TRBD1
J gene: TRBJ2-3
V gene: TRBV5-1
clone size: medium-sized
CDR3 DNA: TGCGCCAGCAGCTGGTACAGGGGAGATACGCAGTATTTT
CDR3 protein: CASSWYRGDTQYF

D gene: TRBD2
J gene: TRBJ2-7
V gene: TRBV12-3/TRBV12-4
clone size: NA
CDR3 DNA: TGTGCCAGCAGCCGAGGGGCACTAGCGGGAGGGTACAGCTCCTACGAGCAGTACTTC
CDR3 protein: CASSRGALAGGYSSYEQYF

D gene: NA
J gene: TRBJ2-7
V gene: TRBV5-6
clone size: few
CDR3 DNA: TGTGCCAGCAGCTTGTTCGGGGTTGGCTACGAGCAGTACTTC
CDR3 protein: CASSLFGVGYEQYF

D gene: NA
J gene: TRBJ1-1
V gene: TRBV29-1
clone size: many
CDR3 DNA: TGCAGCGGGGGGGGGAGGGCTGAAGCTTTCTTT
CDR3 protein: CSGGGRAEAFF

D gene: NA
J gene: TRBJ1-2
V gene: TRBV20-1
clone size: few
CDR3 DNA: TGCAGTGCTAGCTCCCCCCAGGCTCGACTCTCCTATGGCTACACCTTC
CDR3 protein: CSASSPQARLSYGYTF

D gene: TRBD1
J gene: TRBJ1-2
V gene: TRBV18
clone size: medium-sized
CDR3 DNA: TGTGCCAGCTCACCACCGGACAGGGCCTATGGCTACACCTTC
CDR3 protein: CASSPPDRAYGYTF

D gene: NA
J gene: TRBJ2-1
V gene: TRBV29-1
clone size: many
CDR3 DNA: TGCAGCGTTGAGTGGCAGCGGGACAACAATGAGCAGTTCTTC
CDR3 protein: CSVEWQRDNNEQFF

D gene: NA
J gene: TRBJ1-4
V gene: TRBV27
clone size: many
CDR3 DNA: TGTGCCAGCAGTTTACGAGTTGGGGGGGGTGGAAATGAAAAACTGTTTTTT
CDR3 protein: CASSLRVGGGGNEKLFF

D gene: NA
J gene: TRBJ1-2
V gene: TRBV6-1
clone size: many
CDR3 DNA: TGTGCCAGCAGTGAAAGACAGGCCTTACCCGGAGCTAACTATGGCTACACCTTC
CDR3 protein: CASSERQALPGANYGYTF

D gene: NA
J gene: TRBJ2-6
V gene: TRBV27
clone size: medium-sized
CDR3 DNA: TGTGCCAGCAGTTCTTCTCTCGGACTGGCAAGCTCTGGGGCCAACGTCCTGACTTTC
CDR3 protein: CASSSSLGLASSGANVLTF

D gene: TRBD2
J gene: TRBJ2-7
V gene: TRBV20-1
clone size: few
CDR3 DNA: TGCAGTGCTAGACGGGATAGCGGGGCTAGGAACGAGCAGTACTTC
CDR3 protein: CSARRDSGARNEQYF

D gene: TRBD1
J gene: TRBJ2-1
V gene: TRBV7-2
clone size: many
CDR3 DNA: TGTGCCAGCAGCTTGGCGACAGGGAGAAATGAGCAGTTCTTC
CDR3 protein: CASSLATGRNEQFF

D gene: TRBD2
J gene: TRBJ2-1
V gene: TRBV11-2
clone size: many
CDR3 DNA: TGTGCCAGCAGCTTGAACCTAGCGGACAATGAGCAGTTCTTC
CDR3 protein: CASSLNLADNEQFF

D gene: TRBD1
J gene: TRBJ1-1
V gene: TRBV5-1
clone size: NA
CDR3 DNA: TGCGCCAGCAGCTTGGGCAGACAGGGTATTGAAGCTTTCTTT
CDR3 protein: CASSLGRQGIEAFF